This is a list of T cell receptor beta chains from one sample in a study of blood T cell repertoires in COVID-19. The protocol was immunoSEQ multiplex PCR, while the TCRdb copy is restricted to in-frame clones and leaves out a portion. This table has approximately 240,000 clones, about 85% appearing once. Specimen: PBMCs or T cells enriched from blood (not recorded which). The receptors originated from a woman aged 25-40 years with acute COVID-19. CDR3s include the opening cysteine and the closing phenylalanine or tryptophan. Fields, in order: J gene, clone size, D gene, V gene, CDR3 DNA, CDR3 protein. The D gene is left open where the match is weak. The size field is filled for only some rows; it gives once, few, many or a size class.

j_gene: TRBJ2-1; abundance: -; d_gene: TRBD2; v_gene: TRBV7-9; CDR3nt: TGTGCCAGCAGCCCTAGGACTAGCGGGCCCTCCTACAATGAGCAGTTCTTC; CDR3aa: CASSPRTSGPSYNEQFF
j_gene: TRBJ2-5; abundance: -; d_gene: -; v_gene: TRBV27; CDR3nt: TGTGCCAGCAGTTTTTCACTAGCCACTCAAGAGACCCAGTACTTC; CDR3aa: CASSFSLATQETQYF
j_gene: TRBJ2-7; abundance: -; d_gene: -; v_gene: TRBV11-2; CDR3nt: TGTGCCAGCAGCTTGCTGGGGAGTGGGGCCTACGAGCAGTACTTC; CDR3aa: CASSLLGSGAYEQYF
j_gene: TRBJ2-3; abundance: -; d_gene: -; v_gene: TRBV5-1; CDR3nt: TGCGCCAGCCGGACAGCCTCTAGCACAGATACGCAGTATTTT; CDR3aa: CASRTASSTDTQYF
j_gene: TRBJ1-2; abundance: -; d_gene: TRBD1; v_gene: TRBV28; CDR3nt: TGTGCCAGCAGTTTACGTATAGGGACAGGGGGCTTCTATGGCTACACCTTC; CDR3aa: CASSLRIGTGGFYGYTF
j_gene: TRBJ1-1; abundance: -; d_gene: -; v_gene: TRBV11-1; CDR3nt: TGTGCCAGCAGCTTAGACAGGACCGTCACTGAAGCTTTCTTT; CDR3aa: CASSLDRTVTEAFF
j_gene: TRBJ2-1; abundance: -; d_gene: -; v_gene: TRBV25-1; CDR3nt: TGTGCCAGCAGTGAAGGACCGGGAAACAATGAGCAGTTCTTC; CDR3aa: CASSEGPGNNEQFF
j_gene: TRBJ1-6; abundance: -; d_gene: TRBD1; v_gene: TRBV4-3; CDR3nt: TGCGCCAGCAGCCCACAGGGGGCGCAGGGTTCACCCCTCCACTTT; CDR3aa: CASSPQGAQGSPLHF
j_gene: TRBJ1-1; abundance: -; d_gene: -; v_gene: TRBV5-5; CDR3nt: TGTGCCAGCAGCTTTGGGCACCCGAACACTGAAGCTTTCTTT; CDR3aa: CASSFGHPNTEAFF
j_gene: TRBJ2-2; abundance: -; d_gene: TRBD1; v_gene: TRBV7-2; CDR3nt: TGTGCCAGCAGCTTGTGGACAGGACAAGACACCGGGGAGCTGTTTTTT; CDR3aa: CASSLWTGQDTGELFF
j_gene: TRBJ2-3; abundance: -; d_gene: -; v_gene: TRBV2; CDR3nt: TGTGCCAGCGCTTTAGCTGCAGATACGCAGTATTTT; CDR3aa: CASALAADTQYF
j_gene: TRBJ2-7; abundance: once; d_gene: TRBD2; v_gene: TRBV28; CDR3nt: TGTGCCAGCAGCATGACTAGCGCATACTACGAGCAGTACTTC; CDR3aa: CASSMTSAYYEQYF
j_gene: TRBJ2-7; abundance: few; d_gene: TRBD1; v_gene: TRBV27; CDR3nt: TGTGCCAGCAGTCTACAGGGGAACTCCTACGAGCAGTACTTC; CDR3aa: CASSLQGNSYEQYF
j_gene: TRBJ1-3; abundance: -; d_gene: -; v_gene: TRBV5-5; CDR3nt: TGTGCCAGCAGCGTTACAGGGATCCGCTCTGGAAACACCATATATTTT; CDR3aa: CASSVTGIRSGNTIYF
j_gene: TRBJ1-2; abundance: -; d_gene: -; v_gene: TRBV2; CDR3nt: TGTGCCAGCAACACAGGGAACTATGGCTACACCTTC; CDR3aa: CASNTGNYGYTF
j_gene: TRBJ2-5; abundance: -; d_gene: TRBD2; v_gene: TRBV9; CDR3nt: TGTGCCAGCAGCCAGGGACTAGCGGGAGCTGAGACCCAGTACTTC; CDR3aa: CASSQGLAGAETQYF
j_gene: TRBJ2-3; abundance: -; d_gene: -; v_gene: TRBV21-1; CDR3nt: TGTGCCAGCAGCGACCACCCCCCCGGTACGGGAGTGGTGGATACGCAGTATTTT; CDR3aa: CASSDHPPGTGVVDTQYF
j_gene: TRBJ2-7; abundance: -; d_gene: TRBD2; v_gene: TRBV5-1; CDR3nt: TGCGCCAGCAGCTTAGAGCGGGGAAATCTCGAGCAGTACTTC; CDR3aa: CASSLERGNLEQYF
j_gene: TRBJ2-1; abundance: -; d_gene: -; v_gene: TRBV29-1; CDR3nt: TGCAGCACGGAGGCGGCGGGTGAGCAGTTCTTC; CDR3aa: CSTEAAGEQFF
j_gene: TRBJ2-1; abundance: -; d_gene: TRBD1; v_gene: TRBV28; CDR3nt: TGTGCCAGCAGTTTCTGGACAGGGGGGCATGAGCAGTTCTTC; CDR3aa: CASSFWTGGHEQFF
j_gene: TRBJ1-2; abundance: -; d_gene: -; v_gene: TRBV7-3; CDR3nt: TGTGCCAGCAGCTTAAGCCAGGGAAACTATGGCTACACCTTC; CDR3aa: CASSLSQGNYGYTF
j_gene: TRBJ2-3; abundance: -; d_gene: TRBD2; v_gene: TRBV7-2; CDR3nt: TGTGCCAGCAGCTCGCCGTTCCAGCCGGGAGGGTGGGGAGATACGCAGTATTTT; CDR3aa: CASSSPFQPGGWGDTQYF